This T cell receptor (beta chain) was sequenced in a study of T cell responses to AZD1222 COVID-19 vaccine. Assay: immunoSEQ multiplex PCR; the TCRdb copy retains only in-frame clones and omits some. The sample records 110,000 to 150,000 clones, 90% to 95% being singletons. This clone was detected only once. CDR3 length equals 15 residues. The V gene's germline CDR1 is MGHRA and CDR2 YSYEKL. Trimming stripped 4 bases from V and 0 bases from J, with 11 bases between. The sequences come from peripheral blood, collected after recovery from COVID-19. V gene TRBV4-1 combines with J gene TRBJ2-3; no reliable D call. This TCR came from an adult who had recovered from COVID-19. The CDR3 nucleotides are TGCGCCAGCAGCCTCTTGGGCCTTAGCACAGATACGCAGTATTTT. Its protein is CASSLLGLSTDTQYF.